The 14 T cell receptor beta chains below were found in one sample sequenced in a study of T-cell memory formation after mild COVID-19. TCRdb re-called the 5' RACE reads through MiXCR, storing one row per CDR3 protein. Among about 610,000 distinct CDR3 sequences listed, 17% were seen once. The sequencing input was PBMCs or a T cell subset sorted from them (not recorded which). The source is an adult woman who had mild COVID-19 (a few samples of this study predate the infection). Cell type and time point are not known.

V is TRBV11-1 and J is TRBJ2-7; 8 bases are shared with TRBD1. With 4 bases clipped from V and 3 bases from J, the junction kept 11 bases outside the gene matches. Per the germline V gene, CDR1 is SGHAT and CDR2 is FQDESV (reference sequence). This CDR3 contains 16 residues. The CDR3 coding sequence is TGTGCCAGCAGCTCCCTACCGACAGGGGAGGTCTACGAGCAGTACTTC. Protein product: CASSSLPTGEVYEQYF.

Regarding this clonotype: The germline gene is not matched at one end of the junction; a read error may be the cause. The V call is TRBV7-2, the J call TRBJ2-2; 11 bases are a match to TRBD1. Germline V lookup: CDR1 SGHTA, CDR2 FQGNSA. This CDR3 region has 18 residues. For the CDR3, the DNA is TGTGACAGCAGCTTACCCCCGGACAGGGGGCTCAACACCGGGGAGCTGTTTTTT. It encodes CDSSLPPDRGLNTGELFF.

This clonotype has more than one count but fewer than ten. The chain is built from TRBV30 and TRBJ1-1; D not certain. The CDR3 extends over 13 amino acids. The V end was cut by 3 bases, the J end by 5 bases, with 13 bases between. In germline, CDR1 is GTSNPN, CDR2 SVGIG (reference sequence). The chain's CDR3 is CAWRSAGETEAFF. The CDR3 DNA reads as TGTGCCTGGAGGTCCGCAGGAGAGACTGAAGCTTTCTTT.

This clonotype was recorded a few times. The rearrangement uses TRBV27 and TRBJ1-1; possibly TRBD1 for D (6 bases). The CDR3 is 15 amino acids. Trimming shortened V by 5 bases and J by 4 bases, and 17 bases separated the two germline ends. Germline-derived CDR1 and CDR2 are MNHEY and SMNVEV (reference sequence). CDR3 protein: CASSRTDLLTTEAFF. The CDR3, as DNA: TGTGCCAGCAGTAGGACAGACCTTTTAACCACTGAAGCTTTCTTT.

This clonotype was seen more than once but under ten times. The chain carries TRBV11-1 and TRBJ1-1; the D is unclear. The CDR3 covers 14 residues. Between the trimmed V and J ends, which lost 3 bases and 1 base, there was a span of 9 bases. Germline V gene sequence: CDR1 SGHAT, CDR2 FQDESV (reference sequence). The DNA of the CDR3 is TGTGCCAGCAGCTTCGGAAAGCAGAACACTGAAGCTTTCTTT. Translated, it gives CASSFGKQNTEAFF.

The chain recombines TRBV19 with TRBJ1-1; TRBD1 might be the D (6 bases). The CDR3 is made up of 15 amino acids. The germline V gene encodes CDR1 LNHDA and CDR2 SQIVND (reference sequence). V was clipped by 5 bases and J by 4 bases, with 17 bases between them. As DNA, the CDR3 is TGTGCCAGTAGTCCCCTCTGGGGGGCGAGCACTGAAGCTTTCTTT. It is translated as CASSPLWGASTEAFF. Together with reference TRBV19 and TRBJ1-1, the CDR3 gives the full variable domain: DGGITQSPKYLFRKEGQNVTLSCEQNLNHDAMYWYRQDPGQGLRLIYYSQIVNDFQKGDIAEGYSVSREKKESFPLTVTSAQKNPTAFYLCASSPLWGASTEAFFGQGTRLTVV.

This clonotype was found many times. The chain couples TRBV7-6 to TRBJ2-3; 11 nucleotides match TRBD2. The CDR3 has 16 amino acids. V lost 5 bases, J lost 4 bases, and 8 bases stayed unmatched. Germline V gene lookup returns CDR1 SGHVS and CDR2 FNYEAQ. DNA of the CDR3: TGTGCCAGCAGCCCAGGTAGCGGGGGGGCTCCAGATACGCAGTATTTT. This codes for CASSPGSGGAPDTQYF.

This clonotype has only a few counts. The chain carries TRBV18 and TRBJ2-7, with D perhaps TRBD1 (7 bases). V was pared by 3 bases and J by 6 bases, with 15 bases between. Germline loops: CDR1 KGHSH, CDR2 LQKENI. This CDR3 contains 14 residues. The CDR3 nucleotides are TGTGCCAGCTCACCTGACAGGGAGGCCGGCGAGCAGTACTTC. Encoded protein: CASSPDREAGEQYF.

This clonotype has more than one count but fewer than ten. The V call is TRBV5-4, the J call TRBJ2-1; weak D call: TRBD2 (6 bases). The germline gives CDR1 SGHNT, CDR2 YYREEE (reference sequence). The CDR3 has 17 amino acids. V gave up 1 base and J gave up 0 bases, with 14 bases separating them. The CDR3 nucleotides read TGTGCCAGCAGCTTGAGCACTAGCTCCAGCTCCTACAATGAGCAGTTCTTC. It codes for CASSLSTSSSSYNEQFF. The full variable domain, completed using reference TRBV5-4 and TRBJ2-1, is ETGVTQSPTHLIKTRGQQVTLRCSSQSGHNTVSWYQQALGQGPQFIFQYYREEENGRGNFPPRFSGLQFPNYSSELNVNALELDDSALYLCASSLSTSSSSYNEQFFGPGTRLTVL.

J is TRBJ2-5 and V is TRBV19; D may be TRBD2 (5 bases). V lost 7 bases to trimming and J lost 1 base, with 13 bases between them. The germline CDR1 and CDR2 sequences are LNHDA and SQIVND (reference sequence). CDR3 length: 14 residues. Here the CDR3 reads CASTLGRGQETQYF. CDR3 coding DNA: TGTGCCAGTACACTAGGAAGAGGCCAAGAGACCCAGTACTTC. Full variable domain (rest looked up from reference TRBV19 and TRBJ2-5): DGGITQSPKYLFRKEGQNVTLSCEQNLNHDAMYWYRQDPGQGLRLIYYSQIVNDFQKGDIAEGYSVSREKKESFPLTVTSAQKNPTAFYLCASTLGRGQETQYFGPGTRLLVL.

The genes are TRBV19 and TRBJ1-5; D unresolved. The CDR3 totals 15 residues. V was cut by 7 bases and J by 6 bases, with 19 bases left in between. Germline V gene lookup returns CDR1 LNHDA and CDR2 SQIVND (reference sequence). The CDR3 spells CASNLVARSSQPQHF. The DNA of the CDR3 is TGTGCCAGTAACCTCGTGGCCAGGTCCAGTCAGCCCCAGCATTTT.

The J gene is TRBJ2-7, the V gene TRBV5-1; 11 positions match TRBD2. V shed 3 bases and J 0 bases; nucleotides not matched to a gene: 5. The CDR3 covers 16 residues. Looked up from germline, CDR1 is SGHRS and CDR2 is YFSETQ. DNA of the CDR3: TGCGCCAGCAGCTCGGCCGGGACTAGCGGCTCCTACGAGCAGTACTTC. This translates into CASSSAGTSGSYEQYF.

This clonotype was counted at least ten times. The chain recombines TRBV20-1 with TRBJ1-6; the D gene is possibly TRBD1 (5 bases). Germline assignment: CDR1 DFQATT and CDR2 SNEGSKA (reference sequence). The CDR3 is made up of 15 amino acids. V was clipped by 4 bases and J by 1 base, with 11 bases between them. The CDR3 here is CSAKEAGSYNSPLHF. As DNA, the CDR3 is TGCAGTGCTAAAGAGGCAGGGTCCTATAATTCACCCCTCCACTTT.

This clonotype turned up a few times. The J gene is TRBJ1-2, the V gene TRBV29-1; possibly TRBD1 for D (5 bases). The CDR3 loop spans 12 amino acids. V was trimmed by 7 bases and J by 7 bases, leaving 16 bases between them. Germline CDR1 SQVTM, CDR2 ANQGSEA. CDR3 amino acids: CSARGAVSGYTF. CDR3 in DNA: TGCAGCGCCCGCGGGGCAGTAAGTGGCTACACCTTC.